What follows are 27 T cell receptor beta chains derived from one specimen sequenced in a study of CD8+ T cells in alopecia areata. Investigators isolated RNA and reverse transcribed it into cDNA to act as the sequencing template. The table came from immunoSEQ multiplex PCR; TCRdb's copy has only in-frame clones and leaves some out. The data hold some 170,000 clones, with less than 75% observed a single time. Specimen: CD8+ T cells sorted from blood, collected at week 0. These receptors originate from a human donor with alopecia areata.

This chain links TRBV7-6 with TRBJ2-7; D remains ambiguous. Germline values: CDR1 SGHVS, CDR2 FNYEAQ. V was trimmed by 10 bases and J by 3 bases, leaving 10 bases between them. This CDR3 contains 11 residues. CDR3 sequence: CAITPVYEQYF. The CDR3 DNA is TGTGCCATCACACCAGTCTACGAGCAGTACTTC.

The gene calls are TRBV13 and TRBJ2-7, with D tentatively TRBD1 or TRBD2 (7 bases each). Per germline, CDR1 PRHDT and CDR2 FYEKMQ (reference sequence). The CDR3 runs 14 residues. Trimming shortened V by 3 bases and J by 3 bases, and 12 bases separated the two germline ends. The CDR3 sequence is CASSFTGEGYEQYF. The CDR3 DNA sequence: TGTGCCAGCAGCTTCACAGGGGAGGGCTACGAGCAGTACTTC.

The CDR3 DNA sequence: TGTGCCAGCAGCTCCTACAGGGGCGCACAAAGAGCTAAAGAGACCCAGTACTTC. It is translated as CASSSYRGAQRAKETQYF. V is TRBV7-8 and J is TRBJ2-5; 7 nucleotides match TRBD1. CDR1 is SGHVS and CDR2 is FQNEAQ in the germline V gene. V lost 4 bases to trimming and J lost 3 bases; unmatched junction nucleotides: 17. The CDR3 has 18 residues.

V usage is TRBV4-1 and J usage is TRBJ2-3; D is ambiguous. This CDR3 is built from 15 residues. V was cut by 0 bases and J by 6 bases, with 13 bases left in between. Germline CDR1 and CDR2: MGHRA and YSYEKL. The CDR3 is CASSQDKTPKDTQYF. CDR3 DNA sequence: TGCGCCAGCAGCCAAGATAAAACACCCAAGGATACGCAGTATTTT.

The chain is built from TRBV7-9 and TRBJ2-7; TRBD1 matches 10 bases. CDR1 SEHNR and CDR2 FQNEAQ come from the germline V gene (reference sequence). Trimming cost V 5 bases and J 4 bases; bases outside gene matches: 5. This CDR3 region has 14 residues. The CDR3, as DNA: TGTGCCAGCAGCCCCTGGACAGGGGGATACGAGCAGTACTTC. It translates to CASSPWTGGYEQYF.

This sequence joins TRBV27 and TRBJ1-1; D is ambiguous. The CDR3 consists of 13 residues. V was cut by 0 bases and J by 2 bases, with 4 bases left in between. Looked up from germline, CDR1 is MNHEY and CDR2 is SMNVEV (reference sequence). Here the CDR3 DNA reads TGTGCCAGCAGTTTATCGACTAACACTGAAGCTTTCTTT. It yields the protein CASSLSTNTEAFF.

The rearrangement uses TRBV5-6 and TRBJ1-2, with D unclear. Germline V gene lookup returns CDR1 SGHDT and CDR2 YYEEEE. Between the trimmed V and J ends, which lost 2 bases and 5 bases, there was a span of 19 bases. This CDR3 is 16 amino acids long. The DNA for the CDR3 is TGTGCCAGCAGCTTTGGACCCTCCGCGGGGAAGTATGGCTACACCTTC. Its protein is CASSFGPSAGKYGYTF.

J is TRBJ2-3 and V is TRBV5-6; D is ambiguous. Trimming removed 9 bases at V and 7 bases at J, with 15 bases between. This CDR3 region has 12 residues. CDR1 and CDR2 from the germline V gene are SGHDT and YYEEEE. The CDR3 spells CATHFSGYTQYF. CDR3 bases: TGTGCCACCCACTTCTCCGGGTATACGCAGTATTTT. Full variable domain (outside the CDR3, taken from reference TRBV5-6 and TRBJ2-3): DAGVTQSPTHLIKTRGQQVTLRCSPKSGHDTVSWYQQALGQGPQFIFQYYEEEERQRGNFPDRFSGHQFPNYSSELNVNALLLGDSALYLCATHFSGYTQYFGPGTRLTVL.

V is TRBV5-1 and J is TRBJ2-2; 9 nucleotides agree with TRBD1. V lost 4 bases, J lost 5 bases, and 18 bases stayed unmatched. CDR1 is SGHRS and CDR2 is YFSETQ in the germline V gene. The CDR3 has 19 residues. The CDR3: CASSIRTGVMLSATGELFF. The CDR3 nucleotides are TGCGCCAGCAGCATACGGACAGGGGTGATGTTATCGGCAACCGGGGAGCTGTTTTTT.

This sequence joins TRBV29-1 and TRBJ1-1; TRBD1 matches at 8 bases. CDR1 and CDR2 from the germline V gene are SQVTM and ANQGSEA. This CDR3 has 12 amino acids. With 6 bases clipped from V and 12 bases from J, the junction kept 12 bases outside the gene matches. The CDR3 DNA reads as TGCAGCGTCGTAGCGACACAGGGGGTGTCTTTCTTT. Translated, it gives CSVVATQGVSFF.

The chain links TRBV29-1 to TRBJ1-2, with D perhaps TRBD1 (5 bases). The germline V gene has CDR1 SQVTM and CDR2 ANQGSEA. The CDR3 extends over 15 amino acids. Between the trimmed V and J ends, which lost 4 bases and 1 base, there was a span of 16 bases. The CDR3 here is CSVVGRDHRNYGYTF. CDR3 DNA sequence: TGCAGCGTTGTAGGCAGGGACCATCGTAACTATGGCTACACCTTC.

The DNA for the CDR3 is TGTGCCAGCATCTCCCCCCTAGGTCCTAATGAGCAGTTCTTC. Amino acids: CASISPLGPNEQFF. The chain carries TRBV27 and TRBJ2-1; no reliable D call. Germline V gene data show CDR1 as MNHEY and CDR2 as SMNVEV (reference sequence). This CDR3 has 14 amino acids. The V and J ends lost 7 bases and 7 bases respectively, with 17 bases between them.

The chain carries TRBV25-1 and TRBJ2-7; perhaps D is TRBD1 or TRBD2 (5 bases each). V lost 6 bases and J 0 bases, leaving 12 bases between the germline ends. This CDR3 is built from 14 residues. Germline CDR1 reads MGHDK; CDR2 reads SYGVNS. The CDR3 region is CASSGRDHSYEQYF. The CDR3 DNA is TGTGCCAGCAGCGGCAGGGACCACTCCTACGAGCAGTACTTC.

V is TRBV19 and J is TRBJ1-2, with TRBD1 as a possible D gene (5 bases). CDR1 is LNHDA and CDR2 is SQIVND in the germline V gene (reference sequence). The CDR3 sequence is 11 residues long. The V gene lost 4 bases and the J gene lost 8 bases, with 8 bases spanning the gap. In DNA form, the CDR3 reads TGTGCCAGTAGTACAGGGTACGGCTACACCTTC. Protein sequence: CASSTGYGYTF.

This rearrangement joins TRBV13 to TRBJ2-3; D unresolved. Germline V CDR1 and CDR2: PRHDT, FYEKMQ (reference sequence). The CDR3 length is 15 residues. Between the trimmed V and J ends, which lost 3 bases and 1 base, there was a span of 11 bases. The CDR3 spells CASSLGSTRTDTQYF. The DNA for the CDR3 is TGTGCCAGCAGCTTGGGGTCCACCCGCACAGATACGCAGTATTTT. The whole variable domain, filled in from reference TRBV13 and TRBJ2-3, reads AAGVIQSPRHLIKEKRETATLKCYPIPRHDTVYWYQQGPGQDPQFLISFYEKMQSDKGSIPDRFSAQQFSDYHSELNMSSLELGDSALYFCASSLGSTRTDTQYFGPGTRLTVL.

CDR3 in DNA: TGTGCCAGCAGCGAGACAGGGAACTATGGCTACACCTTC. Its translation is CASSETGNYGYTF. The chain recombines TRBV7-9 with TRBJ1-2, with 7 bases aligning to TRBD1. V gave up 5 bases and J gave up 2 bases; unmatched junction bases: 2. Germline V gene data show CDR1 as SEHNR and CDR2 as FQNEAQ (reference sequence). The CDR3 has 13 residues.

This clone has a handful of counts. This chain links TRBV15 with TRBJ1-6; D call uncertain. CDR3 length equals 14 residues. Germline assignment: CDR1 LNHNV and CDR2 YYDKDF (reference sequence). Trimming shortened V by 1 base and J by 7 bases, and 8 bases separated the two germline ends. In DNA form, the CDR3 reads TGTGCCACCAGCAGAGGATATGAAAATTCACCCCTCCACTTT. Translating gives CATSRGYENSPLHF.

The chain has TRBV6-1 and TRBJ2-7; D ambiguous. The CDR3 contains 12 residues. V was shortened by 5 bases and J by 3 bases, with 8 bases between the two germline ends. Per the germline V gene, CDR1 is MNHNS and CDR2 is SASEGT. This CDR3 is CASSKDLYEQYF. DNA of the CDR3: TGTGCCAGCAGTAAGGACCTCTACGAGCAGTACTTC.

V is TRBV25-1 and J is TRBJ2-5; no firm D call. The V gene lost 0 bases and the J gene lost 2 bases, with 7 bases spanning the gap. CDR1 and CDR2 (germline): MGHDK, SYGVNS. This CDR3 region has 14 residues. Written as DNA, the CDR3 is TGTGCCAGCAGTGAATATGGGCAGCAAGAGACCCAGTACTTC. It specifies CASSEYGQQETQYF.

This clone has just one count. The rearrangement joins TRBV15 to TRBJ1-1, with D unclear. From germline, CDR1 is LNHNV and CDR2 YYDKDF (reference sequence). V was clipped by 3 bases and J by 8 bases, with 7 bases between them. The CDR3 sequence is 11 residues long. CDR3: CATSSLEEAFF. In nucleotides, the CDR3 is TGTGCCACCAGCAGTCTGGAAGAAGCTTTCTTT.

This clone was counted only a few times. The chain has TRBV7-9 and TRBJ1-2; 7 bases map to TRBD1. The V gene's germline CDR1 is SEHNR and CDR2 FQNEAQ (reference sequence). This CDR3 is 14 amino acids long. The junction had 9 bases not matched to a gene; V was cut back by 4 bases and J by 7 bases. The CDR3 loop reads CASSSDDRASGYTF. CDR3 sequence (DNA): TGTGCCAGCAGCTCCGATGACAGGGCCTCTGGCTACACCTTC.

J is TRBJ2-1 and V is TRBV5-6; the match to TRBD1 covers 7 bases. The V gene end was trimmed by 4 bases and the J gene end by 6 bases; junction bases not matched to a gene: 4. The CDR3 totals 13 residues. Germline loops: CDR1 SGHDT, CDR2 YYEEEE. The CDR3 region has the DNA TGTGCCAGCAGCGACGGGACAGTCAATGAGCAGTTCTTC. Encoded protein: CASSDGTVNEQFF.

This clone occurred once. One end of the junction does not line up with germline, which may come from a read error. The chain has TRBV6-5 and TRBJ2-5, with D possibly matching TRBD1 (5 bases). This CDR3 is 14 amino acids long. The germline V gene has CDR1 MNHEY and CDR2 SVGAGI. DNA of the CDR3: TGTGCCAGCAGTCACCGACAGCCTCAAGAGACCCGGTACTTC. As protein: CASSHRQPQETRYF.

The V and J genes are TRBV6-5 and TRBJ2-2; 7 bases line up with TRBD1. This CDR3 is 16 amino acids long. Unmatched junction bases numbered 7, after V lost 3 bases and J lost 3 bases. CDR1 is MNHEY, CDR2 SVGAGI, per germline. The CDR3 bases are TGTGCCAGCAGTTATGCCGGGACAGTTGACACCGGGGAGCTGTTTTTT. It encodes CASSYAGTVDTGELFF.

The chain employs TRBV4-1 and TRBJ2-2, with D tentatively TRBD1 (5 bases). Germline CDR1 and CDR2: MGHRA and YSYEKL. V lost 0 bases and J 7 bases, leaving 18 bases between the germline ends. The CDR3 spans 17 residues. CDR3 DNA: TGCGCCAGCAGCCAAGAGGGGCAAAGTCTATCCAGCGGGGAGCTGTTTTTT. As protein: CASSQEGQSLSSGELFF.

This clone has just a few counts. The CDR3 sequence is CAISVDGWGNEQYF. The CDR3 nucleotides are TGTGCCATCAGTGTGGATGGGTGGGGGAACGAGCAGTACTTC. This rearrangement joins TRBV10-3 to TRBJ2-7, with D possibly called TRBD1 or TRBD2 (5 bases each). V lost 4 bases and J 5 bases, leaving 15 bases between the germline ends. The CDR3 is 14 amino acids. Per the germline V gene, CDR1 is ENHRY and CDR2 is SYGVKD.

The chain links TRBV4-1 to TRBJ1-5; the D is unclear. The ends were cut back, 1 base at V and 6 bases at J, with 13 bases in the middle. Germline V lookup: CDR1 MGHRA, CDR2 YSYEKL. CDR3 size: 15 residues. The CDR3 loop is CASSQVRGSGQPQHF. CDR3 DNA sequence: TGCGCCAGCAGCCAAGTCAGAGGCTCGGGTCAGCCCCAGCATTTT.